This T cell receptor beta chain was profiled in a study of blood T cell repertoires in COVID-19 (dated by TCRdb to 2018 to 2021). Broadly, across the study: Samples from collaborators originated in the United States, Italy and Spain and spanned both the acute and convalescent phases of COVID-19. The material from the prospective study consisted of cDNA or gDNA derived from T cells, B-cell-depleted T cells, or PBMCs. The dataset comprised deeply sampled blood TCRbeta repertoires from subjects exposed to, actively infected with, or recovered from COVID-19. The repertoires were made available in a free public database intended to serve as a resource for research on the immune response to SARS-CoV-2. Nearly every sample came with metadata listing a de-identified subject ID, COVID-19 status, age in years and sex. Where available, HLA class I and class II types were obtained from metadata supplied by the sample provider rather than from assay-based typing. The samples were drawn from two sources: the first 160 participants of the ongoing ImmuneRACE study, and 1,200 or so subjects contributed by 6 global collaborators.

Study-level results and caveats: How much clinical and demographic metadata was included differed by source and by participant, and the metadata was provided uncurated.

V ends up 6 bases short and J 0 bases short, with an unmatched junction base count of 23. The germline V gene (reference sequence) sets CDR1 to MNHEY and CDR2 to SMNVEV. Measured from the cysteine to the valine, the CDR3 is 21 residues long. Just the 63-base CDR3 DNA is kept, in frame starting at base 1. Enrolling through a virtual design, the prospective study's participants ranged in age from roughly 18 to 89 years and lived across roughly 24 United States geographic areas. Cohort assignment in the prospective study relied on participant-reported clinical history from a screening survey and a study questionnaire. ImmuneRACE Cohort 3 recovered participants were defined by two consecutive negative NP/OP PCR tests, healthcare professional clearance, or symptom resolution. In the prospective study, whole blood, serum and a nasopharyngeal or oropharyngeal swab were collected from each participant by mobile phlebotomists. Over a 2-month period, participants in the prospective study had the option of providing additional blood draws and questionnaires. Prospective study blood samples were shipped either frozen or at room temperature before DNA extraction.

This clone showed up just a few times. Its antigen is unknown. Qualities for individual bases were not recorded, and no much larger clone is one base off. The immunoSEQ Assay, a bias-controlled multiplex PCR, was used to amplify TCRbeta CDR3 regions from genomic DNA. The authors processed their data as follows. The number of nucleated cells in each sample was estimated by amplification of reference gene primers within the assay. To quantify the absolute abundance of each unique TCRbeta CDR3 rearrangement, sequence reads were collapsed and filtered. For each sample, productive Simpson clonality was calculated by taking the square root of Simpson's diversity index across productive rearrangements. TCRdb obtained this table from immuneACCESS and retained in-frame rearrangements with V and J assigned. These tables miss some clones; where compared with another copy, unresolved V genes account for less than half of the shortfall, and the remainder is unexplained. V and J calls plus clone size are reproduced from that table; the DNA served to infer D and trimming. Counted in this sample were fewer than 200,000 clones; around 78% of them appeared once. The ten largest clonotypes hold about 4.4% of the sample.

This receptor chain uses TRBV27 and TRBJ2-7; 10 central nucleotides agree with TRBD2. This clonotype was sampled from a woman in her 50s who had recovered from COVID-19. The sequencing sample was made of PBMCs or T cells enriched from blood (not recorded which). The CDR3 region has the sequence CASSSLPPFLAGVGSSYEQYV. The bases read TGTGCCAGCAGCTCCCTCCCCCCTTTTCTAGCGGGAGTTGGGAGCTCCTACGAGCAGTACGTC.